This is a list of T cell receptor beta chains from one sample in a study of blood T cell repertoires in COVID-19. Using immunoSEQ multiplex PCR, the repertoire was profiled, and TCRdb retains in-frame clones only, with some absent. The repertoire holds under 250,000 clones, with approximately 89% as singletons. The sequenced sample consisted of PBMCs or T cells enriched from blood (not recorded which). Receptor source: a woman in her 30s with acute COVID-19. Both conserved end residues are trimmed from each CDR3. Each record gives: J gene, V gene, CDR3 protein.

TRBJ1-4	TRBV19	ASSITGLHEKLF
TRBJ1-1	TRBV3-1/TRBV3-2	ASSYQTGLTEAF
TRBJ2-3	TRBV30	AWSWSGGAGDTQY
TRBJ1-2	TRBV28	ASSTGTVNRGYT
TRBJ2-1	TRBV27	ASSWTTSGSNNEQF
TRBJ2-3	TRBV7-3	ASRFTPGGAPDTQY
TRBJ2-5	TRBV2	ASSEDYRGRETQY
TRBJ2-7	TRBV11-2	ASSLAGGGEQY
TRBJ2-3	TRBV6-5	ASSFTDRGGTDTQY
TRBJ2-4	TRBV2	ASSEQSTKNIQY
TRBJ2-3	TRBV28	ASSSYRGRTDTQY
TRBJ2-1	TRBV18	ASSPGHESYNEQF
TRBJ1-1	TRBV5-1	ASSLDQGTEAF
TRBJ2-2	TRBV9	ASSVQGNTGELF
TRBJ1-2	TRBV24-1	ATSAESTGSGDGYT
TRBJ1-5	TRBV4-3	ASSQDISNQPQH
TRBJ2-1	TRBV7-9	ASSLWRVHHNEQF
TRBJ2-7	TRBV7-6	ASSLGELAGGSYEQY
TRBJ1-4	TRBV19	ASSIGTDEKLF
TRBJ1-2	TRBV7-8	ASSLLTASGYT
TRBJ1-6	TRBV7-9	ASSLTGGTAGSYNSPLH
TRBJ2-5	TRBV19	ASSIGRGRQETQY
TRBJ1-1	TRBV14	ASSLYLNTEAF
TRBJ2-4	TRBV3-1/TRBV3-2	ASSQPGVTKNIQY
TRBJ2-7	TRBV9	ASSPRTFPGNYEQY
TRBJ1-4	TRBV19	ASSMTDYEKLF
TRBJ2-7	TRBV2	ASSEFTGESYEQY
TRBJ2-4	TRBV27	ASSFEGSLAKNIQY
TRBJ1-1	TRBV6-5	ASSYPTGGTPF
TRBJ2-3	TRBV19	ASSKGTPDDTQY
TRBJ1-2	TRBV18	ASSLNTGSYGYT
TRBJ2-6	TRBV27	ASSWGTGPGANVLT
TRBJ2-2	TRBV30	AWKPWRGTTGELF
TRBJ1-5	TRBV5-1	ASSLDSSNQPQH
TRBJ2-7	TRBV19	ASSRYSRGTYEQY
TRBJ1-3	TRBV7-9	ASSHTNSGNTIY
TRBJ2-6	TRBV9	ASSSPRGGAGANVLT
TRBJ2-3	TRBV10-2	ASRAGGVGDTQY
TRBJ2-1	TRBV18	ASSPVYGGSYNEQF
TRBJ2-5	TRBV25-1	ASSSVTILMLETQY
TRBJ2-7	TRBV14	ASSPRTGASYEQY